This entry concerns a single T cell receptor beta chain. Its cognate antigen is unknown. TCRdb re-called the 5' RACE reads through MiXCR, storing one row per CDR3 protein. The sample yields 500,000 to 650,000 distinct CDR3 sequences, 12% seen once. The entry originates in a study of T cells after yellow fever vaccination. Looking at the study overall: The SMART-Seq v4 Ultra Low Input method served to prepare the low-cell-number fractions. Study-level findings and limits: Most clones from primary vaccination resurfaced after the booster (approximately 97% CD4, approximately 87% CD8).

The ends lost 4 bases at V and 5 bases at J; junction bases unmatched: 2. Germline V gene lookup returns CDR1 SGHVS and CDR2 FNYEAQ. This CDR3 comprises 13 residues. The gene calls are TRBV7-6 and TRBJ2-5; TRBD1 matches 9 bases. This receptor was identified in a man aged 30-40 years who received the YFV17D yellow fever vaccine. Sequenced here: PBMCs, sampled on the day of the yellow fever booster vaccination. The CDR3 spells CASSWTGEETQYF. The CDR3 bases are TGTGCCAGCAGCTGGACAGGGGAGGAGACCCAGTACTTC.